This T cell receptor beta chain was sequenced for a study of T cells in Graves' hyperthyroidism and ophthalmopathy. Investigators excluded patients with uncontrolled infection, other autoimmune disease, pregnancy or lactation. An approximately 10 ml volume of fresh peripheral blood provided the PBMCs. About this clonotype: Its antigen remains unidentified.

RNA transcripts served as the template for amplifying TCR beta CDR3 regions. TCR CDR3 regions were first amplified by RT-PCR with HTBI primers. One entry per CDR3 protein results from TCRdb running MiXCR on the multiplex PCR reads. The table records about half a million distinct CDR3 sequences, 20% of them present only once. Study findings and constraints: Most thyroid clonotypes that were expanded above 0.001 also turned up in blood. Ophthalmopathy stood apart from stable hyperthyroidism in a 13 V-J model.

The V gene's germline CDR1 is SGHTA and CDR2 FQGNSA. Trimming removed 5 bases at V and 1 base at J, with 14 bases between. CDR3 length: 15 residues. Sequenced material: blood. The clonotype comes from a man between 35 and 55 years old with Graves' ophthalmopathy. This chain joins TRBV7-2 and TRBJ2-5, with D possibly matching TRBD1 (6 bases). The chain's CDR3 is CASSVQPGAQETQYF. The CDR3 bases are TGTGCCAGCAGCGTCCAACCAGGGGCCCAAGAGACCCAGTACTTC.